This T cell receptor beta chain was captured by sequencing in a study of T cell responses to AZD1222 COVID-19 vaccine. Libraries were prepared by immunoSEQ multiplex PCR; TCRdb keeps only in-frame clonotypes and omits some of them. The sample holds over 130,000 clones, roughly nine tenths seen once. The sequence came from an adult who received the AZD1222 COVID-19 vaccine. The sequenced sample was peripheral blood, obtained 28 days after the second AZD1222 dose.

In nucleotides, the CDR3 is TGTGCCAGCAGTGTGACGGACAATACTGAAGCTTTCTTT. Amino acids: CASSVTDNTEAFF. The genes are TRBV25-1 and TRBJ1-1; perhaps TRBD1 as D (5 bases). Trimming shortened V by 4 bases and J by 5 bases, and 11 bases separated the two germline ends. CDR1 is MGHDK and CDR2 is SYGVNS in the germline V gene. CDR3 length: 13 amino acids.